Below, 32 T cell receptor beta chains from the same sample are listed, as sequenced in a study of control samples from healthy donors and cancer patients. Produced via immunoSEQ multiplex PCR; TCRdb's table is partial and in-frame only. The sample has 100,000 to 150,000 clones; 92% are singletons. The sequenced material came from PBMCs. These receptors were taken from a man aged 80 or over with head and neck cancer.

J is TRBJ2-1 and V is TRBV10-3, with D possibly matching TRBD2 (6 bases). Germline-derived CDR1 and CDR2 are ENHRY and SYGVKD. The CDR3 runs 16 residues. The V and J ends lost 4 bases and 5 bases respectively, with 18 bases between them. The CDR3 DNA sequence: TGTGCCATCAGTGTACGAGGACTAAGGGCCGACAATGAGCAGTTCTTC. This gives the protein CAISVRGLRADNEQFF.

The chain is built from TRBV11-2 and TRBJ2-6; D gene uncertain. Germline V CDR1 and CDR2: SGHAT, FQNNGV. V gave up 8 bases and J gave up 1 base, with 15 bases separating them. The CDR3 is made up of 16 amino acids. The CDR3 loop reads CASYLFVDSGANVLTF. Here the CDR3 DNA reads TGTGCCAGCTATCTTTTCGTAGATTCTGGGGCCAACGTCCTGACTTTC. Together with reference TRBV11-2 and TRBJ2-6, the CDR3 gives the full variable domain: EAGVAQSPRYKIIEKRQSVAFWCNPISGHATLYWYQQILGQGPKLLIQFQNNGVVDDSQLPKDRFSAERLKGVDSTLKIQPAKLEDSAVYLCASYLFVDSGANVLTFGAGSRLTVL.

The table lists this clone with a count of one. This sequence joins TRBV14 and TRBJ2-7; possible D gene TRBD1, 5 bases. Germline CDR1 SGHDN, CDR2 FVKESK. Trimming left V 2 bases short and J 3 bases short, with 14 bases between. The length of the CDR3 is 15 residues. The CDR3, as DNA: TGTGCCAGCAGCCAATTAGTGGGGCCTTTCTACGAGCAGTACTTC. It codes for CASSQLVGPFYEQYF.

The chain employs TRBV7-2 and TRBJ1-6, with D perhaps TRBD1 (5 bases). The CDR3 has 14 amino acids. V lost 4 bases, J lost 9 bases, and 13 bases lay in between. CDR1 and CDR2 from the germline V gene are SGHTA and FQGNSA. The CDR3 nucleotides read TGTGCCAGCAGCTCCCGGGACGGAGGTTCACCCCTCCACTTT. The encoded protein is CASSSRDGGSPLHF.

The chain couples TRBV30 to TRBJ1-2; 8 bases agree with TRBD1. CDR3 length: 14 residues. The J segment lost 4 bases and the V segment lost 1 base, leaving 5 bases of the junction unmatched. Germline values: CDR1 GTSNPN, CDR2 SVGIG (reference sequence). Here the CDR3 DNA reads TGTGCCTGGAGTGCGGGACAGGTTGTCTATGGCTACACCTTC. Its translation: CAWSAGQVVYGYTF.

The V gene is TRBV27, the J gene TRBJ1-6; D is perhaps TRBD1 (6 bases). V shed 7 bases and J shed 2 bases, with 12 bases lying between them. Per the germline V gene, CDR1 is MNHEY and CDR2 is SMNVEV (reference sequence). The CDR3 is 15 residues long. Written as DNA, the CDR3 is TGTGCCAGCAAAACAGGGAATCCCTATAATTCACCCCTCCACTTT. Encoded protein: CASKTGNPYNSPLHF.

The chain recombines TRBV12-5 with TRBJ1-5; 9 positions match TRBD1. The V gene end was trimmed by 6 bases and the J gene end by 7 bases; junction bases not matched to a gene: 4. Germline assignment: CDR1 LGHNT and CDR2 FRNRAP. There are 13 residues in the CDR3. This CDR3 reads CASGWDRDQPQHF. The CDR3 nucleotides are TGTGCTAGTGGCTGGGACAGGGACCAGCCCCAGCATTTT. The variable domain in full, with the rest retrieved from reference TRBV12-5 and TRBJ1-5, is DARVTQTPRHKVTEMGQEVTMRCQPILGHNTVFWYRQTMMQGLELLAYFRNRAPLDDSGMPKDRFSAEMPDATLATLKIQPSEPRDSAVYFCASGWDRDQPQHFGDGTRLSIL.

The CDR3: CASSLAGTGGYNEQFF. CDR3 in DNA: TGTGCCAGCAGCTTGGCCGGGACAGGGGGATACAATGAGCAGTTCTTC. The rearrangement joins TRBV5-5 to TRBJ2-1, with 11 bases aligning to TRBD1. Germline V gene sequence: CDR1 SGHKS, CDR2 YYEKEE (reference sequence). The CDR3 runs to 16 residues. After removal of 0 bases from V and 4 bases from J, the junction contained 3 bases not matched to a gene.

The chain is built from TRBV7-2 and TRBJ2-5; possibly TRBD2 for D (6 bases). The CDR3 extends over 16 amino acids. Germline CDR1 and CDR2: SGHTA and FQGNSA. V lost 1 base to trimming and J lost 4 bases, with 16 bases between them. In DNA, the CDR3 is TGTGCCAGCAGCTTAGGATTCGGGGGAGGTGGAGAGACCCAGTACTTC. Its protein product is CASSLGFGGGGETQYF.

The chain employs TRBV4-3 and TRBJ2-1, with 7 bases matching TRBD2. V shed 6 bases and J 9 bases; nucleotides not matched to a gene: 8. Germline V CDR1 and CDR2: LGHNA, YSLEER. The CDR3 consists of 13 residues. The CDR3 reads CASSTWGGSEQFF. CDR3 nucleotide sequence: TGCGCCAGCAGTACCTGGGGGGGAAGTGAGCAGTTCTTC.

This sequence joins TRBV5-5 and TRBJ1-5, with 8 bases fitting TRBD1. CDR1 is SGHKS and CDR2 is YYEKEE in the germline V gene (reference sequence). V dropped 4 bases and J dropped 3; count of bases not matched to a gene: 6. The length of the CDR3 is 15 residues. In nucleotides, the CDR3 is TGTGCCAGCAGCCCGACGACAGGGGTCAATCAGCCCCAGCATTTT. This codes for CASSPTTGVNQPQHF.

The rearrangement joins TRBV12-2 to TRBJ2-7. TRBV12-2 is a recognized pseudogene. This CDR3 has 15 amino acids. The CDR3 nucleotides read TGTGCAAGTAGGAAGTTTCCCCCTCCCCGGAACGAGCAGTACTTC. Protein product: CASRKFPPPRNEQYF.

Only a few counts were recorded for this clone. The chain links TRBV27 to TRBJ1-2; D is ambiguous. This CDR3 is 13 amino acids long. The germline gives CDR1 MNHEY, CDR2 SMNVEV (reference sequence). V dropped 2 bases and J dropped 9 bases, with 13 bases sitting between them. CDR3 DNA sequence: TGTGCCAGCAGTTTAGGGCCTTCCTGGAGCTACACCTTC. Translated: CASSLGPSWSYTF.

The V call is TRBV11-3, the J call TRBJ2-7, with D maybe TRBD2 (6 bases). The germline CDR1 and CDR2 sequences are SGHNT and YENEEA. Trimming left V 5 bases short and J 7 bases short, with 12 bases between. The CDR3 is 12 amino acids. The CDR3, as DNA: TGTGCCAGCAGCCCCGACGGAGGGGAGCAGTACTTC. Protein product: CASSPDGGEQYF.

The chain links TRBV7-2 to TRBJ2-3, with unresolved D. V was cut by 5 bases and J by 3 bases, with 9 bases left in between. The CDR3 runs to 13 residues. Germline CDR1 SGHTA, CDR2 FQGNSA. The CDR3 sequence: CASSIGVTDTQYF. CDR3 DNA sequence: TGTGCCAGCAGCATAGGAGTGACAGATACGCAGTATTTT.

V is TRBV7-8 and J is TRBJ1-2; the D gene is possibly TRBD1 (5 bases). This CDR3 contains 15 residues. Trimming removed 3 bases at V and 4 bases at J, with 15 bases between. CDR1 and CDR2 from the germline V gene are SGHVS and FQNEAQ. The CDR3 is CASSLTVRGGYGYTF. As DNA, the CDR3 is TGTGCCAGCAGCTTGACTGTGAGGGGTGGCTATGGCTACACCTTC.

This sequence joins TRBV2 and TRBJ2-7, with 8 bases lining up with TRBD1. The CDR3 has 13 amino acids. With 8 bases clipped from V and 3 bases from J, the junction kept 6 bases outside the gene matches. Germline values: CDR1 SNHLY, CDR2 FYNNEI. CDR3 loop: CASGDRTNYEQYF. The CDR3 bases are TGTGCCAGCGGGGACAGGACGAACTACGAGCAGTACTTC.

V usage is TRBV5-6 and J usage is TRBJ2-7, with D possibly being TRBD1 (5 bases). V was clipped by 3 bases and J by 8 bases, with 18 bases between them. CDR1 and CDR2 (germline): SGHDT, YYEEEE. The CDR3 is made up of 14 amino acids. This chain's CDR3 is CASSSRQGIYQQYF. The DNA for the CDR3 is TGTGCCAGCAGCTCCCGGCAGGGAATATATCAGCAGTACTTC.

The rearrangement joins TRBV5-1 to TRBJ1-2, with TRBD1 matching over 8 bases. The CDR3 loop spans 15 amino acids. CDR1 is SGHRS and CDR2 is YFSETQ in the germline V gene. V shed 4 bases, J shed 6 bases, and the junction held 11 bases outside the gene matches. The CDR3 nucleotides are TGCGCCAGCAGCCCACCGGACAGGGCGAGTCATGGCTACACCTTC. Translating gives CASSPPDRASHGYTF.

This clone was counted once. V usage is TRBV5-1 and J usage is TRBJ2-3, with TRBD2 identical over 11 bases. Germline trimming cut 3 bases from V and 0 bases from J; bases unmatched to any gene: 12. Looked up from germline, CDR1 is SGHRS and CDR2 is YFSETQ. The CDR3 has 19 amino acids. DNA for the CDR3: TGCGCCAGCAGCTCACTACCTAGCGGGGGGAGTCTTAGCACAGATACGCAGTATTTT. As protein: CASSSLPSGGSLSTDTQYF.

The CDR3 loop reads CASSIAGGRGETQYF. In nucleotides, the CDR3 is TGCGCCAGCAGCATAGCGGGGGGAAGGGGAGAGACCCAGTACTTC. This chain links TRBV5-1 with TRBJ2-5; 10 bases fit TRBD2. The length of the CDR3 is 15 residues. V was pared by 4 bases and J by 4 bases, with 7 bases of the junction left unmatched. Per germline, CDR1 SGHRS and CDR2 YFSETQ.

The chain employs TRBV16 and TRBJ1-2, with D uncertain. Germline CDR1 KGHSY, CDR2 FQNENV. Trimming took 0 bases from V and 0 from J, leaving 5 bases between them. The CDR3 is 14 residues long. DNA for the CDR3: TGTGCCAGCAGCCAATCAGGTTCTAACTATGGCTACACCTTC. Translated: CASSQSGSNYGYTF.

V gene TRBV10-3 combines with J gene TRBJ2-5; 7 nucleotides line up with TRBD2. This CDR3 is 17 amino acids long. The V segment lost 0 bases and the J segment 5 bases; nucleotides outside the gene matches: 12. Germline lookup yields CDR1 ENHRY and CDR2 SYGVKD. CDR3 sequence: CAISESTRGGSGETQYF. The DNA of the CDR3 is TGTGCCATCAGTGAGTCGACTCGGGGAGGGAGCGGTGAGACCCAGTACTTC.

The chain combines TRBV2 with TRBJ2-2; maybe TRBD1 (6 bases). CDR1 is SNHLY, CDR2 FYNNEI, per germline. V was clipped by 6 bases and J by 4 bases, with 12 bases between them. This CDR3 comprises 14 residues. The CDR3 DNA reads TGTGCCAGCAGGACGACAGGCGCCACCGGGGAGCTGTTTTTT. Encoded protein: CASRTTGATGELFF.

The count of this clone is one. This chain connects TRBV19 to TRBJ2-2, with D maybe TRBD1 (5 bases). From germline, CDR1 is LNHDA and CDR2 SQIVND (reference sequence). The CDR3 totals 13 residues. The germline V and J ends were trimmed by 6 bases and 4 bases, with 9 bases remaining between them. In DNA form, the CDR3 reads TGTGCCAGTAGAAGGGGTAGCACCGGGGAGCTGTTTTTT. This encodes CASRRGSTGELFF.

V usage is TRBV20-1 and J usage is TRBJ2-4; D is undetermined. Germline-derived CDR1 and CDR2 are DFQATT and SNEGSKA (reference sequence). The CDR3 spans 14 residues. Trimming pared 3 bases from V and 0 bases from J, leaving 9 bases between. The CDR3 sequence: CSASEDTAKNIQYF. The CDR3 region has the DNA TGCAGTGCTAGTGAAGACACAGCCAAAAACATTCAGTACTTC.

This chain links TRBV6-6 with TRBJ1-1; D is unclear. CDR3 size: 12 residues. Trimming stripped 0 bases from V and 4 bases from J, with 3 bases between. Germline V gene lookup returns CDR1 MNHNY and CDR2 SVGAGI (reference sequence). Here the CDR3 DNA reads TGTGCCAGCAGTTACTCGGTCACTGAAGCTTTCTTT. Amino acids: CASSYSVTEAFF.

This chain connects TRBV19 to TRBJ1-5, with TRBD1 matching over 9 bases. In germline, CDR1 is LNHDA, CDR2 SQIVND (reference sequence). The CDR3 spans 15 residues. V lost 3 bases, J lost 6 bases, and 6 bases stayed unmatched. The CDR3 protein is CASSMRQGGGQPQHF. The DNA for the CDR3 is TGTGCCAGTAGTATGCGACAGGGGGGTGGTCAGCCCCAGCATTTT. Full variable domain (remainder filled in from reference TRBV19 and TRBJ1-5): DGGITQSPKYLFRKEGQNVTLSCEQNLNHDAMYWYRQDPGQGLRLIYYSQIVNDFQKGDIAEGYSVSREKKESFPLTVTSAQKNPTAFYLCASSMRQGGGQPQHFGDGTRLSIL.

V usage is TRBV14 and J usage is TRBJ1-2; D remains ambiguous. V lost 3 bases to trimming and J lost 4 bases, with 9 bases between them. The V gene's germline CDR1 is SGHDN and CDR2 FVKESK. There are 13 residues in the CDR3. CDR3 bases: TGTGCCAGCAGCCATGGGCCAACCTATGGCTACACCTTC. This sequence encodes CASSHGPTYGYTF.

The rearrangement joins TRBV5-5 to TRBJ1-2, with TRBD1 as a possible D gene (5 bases). The CDR3 consists of 15 residues. From germline, CDR1 is SGHKS and CDR2 YYEKEE (reference sequence). V shed 4 bases and J shed 4 bases, with 17 bases lying between them. Here the CDR3 reads CASSRPGTESYGYTF. In DNA form, the CDR3 reads TGTGCCAGCAGCCGTCCCGGGACGGAGTCCTATGGCTACACCTTC. Based on the CDR3 plus reference TRBV5-5 and TRBJ1-2, the full variable domain is DAGVTQSPTHLIKTRGQQVTLRCSPISGHKSVSWYQQVLGQGPQFIFQYYEKEERGRGNFPDRFSARQFPNYSSELNVNALLLGDSALYLCASSRPGTESYGYTFGSGTRLTVV.

The chain recombines TRBV19 with TRBJ2-3; 11 bases are a match to TRBD1. This CDR3 has 15 amino acids. CDR1 and CDR2 (germline): LNHDA, SQIVND (reference sequence). V was pared by 6 bases and J by 1 base, with 3 bases of the junction left unmatched. The CDR3 sequence is CASSWTGGGTDTQYF. In DNA form, the CDR3 reads TGTGCCAGTAGCTGGACAGGGGGCGGCACAGATACGCAGTATTTT.

The rearrangement links TRBV12-3 or TRBV12-4 to TRBJ2-1; no definite D call. The length of the CDR3 is 13 residues. Trimming shortened V by 6 bases and J by 7 bases, and 13 bases separated the two germline ends. The CDR3 sequence is CASSHRPRNEQFF. CDR3 nucleotide sequence: TGTGCCAGCAGCCACCGACCCAGAAATGAGCAGTTCTTC.